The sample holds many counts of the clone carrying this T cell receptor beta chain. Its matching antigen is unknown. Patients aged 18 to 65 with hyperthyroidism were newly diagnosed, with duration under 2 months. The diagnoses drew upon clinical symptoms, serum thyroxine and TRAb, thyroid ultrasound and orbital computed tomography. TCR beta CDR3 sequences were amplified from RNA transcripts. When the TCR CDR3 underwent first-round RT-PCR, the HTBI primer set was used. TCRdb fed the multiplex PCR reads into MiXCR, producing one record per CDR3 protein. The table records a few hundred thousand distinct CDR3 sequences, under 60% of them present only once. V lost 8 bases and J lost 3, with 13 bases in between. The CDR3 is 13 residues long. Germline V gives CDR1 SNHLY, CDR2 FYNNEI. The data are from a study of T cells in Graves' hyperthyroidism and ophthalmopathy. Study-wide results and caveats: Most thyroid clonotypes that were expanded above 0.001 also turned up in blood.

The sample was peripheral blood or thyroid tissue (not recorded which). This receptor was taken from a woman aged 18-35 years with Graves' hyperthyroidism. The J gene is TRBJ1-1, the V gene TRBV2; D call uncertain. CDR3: CASRSGEDTEAFF. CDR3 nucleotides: TGTGCCAGCCGATCCGGGGAGGACACTGAAGCTTTCTTT.